This T cell receptor beta chain comes out of a study of T cell responses to AZD1222 COVID-19 vaccine. Whole-study results and caveats: Researchers took repertoire samples only after the peak T cell response had come. With dominance at 160-218 and 743-854, vaccine-associated CD4 TCRs spanned spike.

Assay used: immunoSEQ multiplex PCR; TCRdb lists only in-frame clones, some missing. The profile shows 75,000 to 80,000 clones, almost 90% of them singletons. This CDR3 has 13 amino acids. V lost 3 bases and J lost 5, with 8 bases in between. Note on this clone: No antigen is known for it.

Second-dose intervals of approximately 4 or approximately 12 weeks were pooled. This receptor was obtained from an adult who received the AZD1222 COVID-19 vaccine. Sample: peripheral blood, taken 28 days after the second AZD1222 dose. The rearrangement links TRBV12-3 or TRBV12-4 to TRBJ1-5; D is undetermined. The CDR3 region is CASSLEADQPQHF. In nucleotides, the CDR3 is TGTGCCAGCAGTTTGGAAGCAGATCAGCCCCAGCATTTT.